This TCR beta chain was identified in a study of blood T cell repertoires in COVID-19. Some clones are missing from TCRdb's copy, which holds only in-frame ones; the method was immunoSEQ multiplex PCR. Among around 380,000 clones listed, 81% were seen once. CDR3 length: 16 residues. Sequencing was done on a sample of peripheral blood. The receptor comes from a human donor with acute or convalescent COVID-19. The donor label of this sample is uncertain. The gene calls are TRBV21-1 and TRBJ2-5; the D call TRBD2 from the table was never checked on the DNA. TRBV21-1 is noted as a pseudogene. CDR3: CASGVPGGGGKETQYF. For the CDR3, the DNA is TGTGCCAGCGGAGTTCCGGGCGGCGGAGGAAAAGAGACCCAGTACTTC.